This TCR beta chain was observed in a study of CD8 T cells in Susac syndrome. There are 17 residues in the CDR3. CDR1 is KGHSH and CDR2 is LQKENI in the germline V gene. The V segment lost 0 bases and the J segment 7 bases; nucleotides outside the gene matches: 8. Controls matched for sex and age were healthy donors. In contrast to the negatively isolated CD8+ and CD4+ T cells, TEMRA cells were FACS-enriched. Random hexamers were used to reverse transcribe roughly 0.5 to 1 ug of RNA. TCRdb re-derived calls from the immunoSEQ multiplex PCR reads in MiXCR, one entry per CDR3 protein. Seen here are 110,000 or so distinct CDR3 sequences, 90% to 98% observed once, and the top ten hold about 0.095%.

The sequence derives from a human donor in good health. The specimen was CD4+ T cells from PBMCs. The gene calls are TRBV18 and TRBJ2-1; 11 nucleotides line up with TRBD2. Written as DNA, the CDR3 is TGTGCCAGCTCACCACCGGGAGTAGCGGGGGGGCAGAATGAGCAGTTCTTC. It encodes CASSPPGVAGGQNEQFF.